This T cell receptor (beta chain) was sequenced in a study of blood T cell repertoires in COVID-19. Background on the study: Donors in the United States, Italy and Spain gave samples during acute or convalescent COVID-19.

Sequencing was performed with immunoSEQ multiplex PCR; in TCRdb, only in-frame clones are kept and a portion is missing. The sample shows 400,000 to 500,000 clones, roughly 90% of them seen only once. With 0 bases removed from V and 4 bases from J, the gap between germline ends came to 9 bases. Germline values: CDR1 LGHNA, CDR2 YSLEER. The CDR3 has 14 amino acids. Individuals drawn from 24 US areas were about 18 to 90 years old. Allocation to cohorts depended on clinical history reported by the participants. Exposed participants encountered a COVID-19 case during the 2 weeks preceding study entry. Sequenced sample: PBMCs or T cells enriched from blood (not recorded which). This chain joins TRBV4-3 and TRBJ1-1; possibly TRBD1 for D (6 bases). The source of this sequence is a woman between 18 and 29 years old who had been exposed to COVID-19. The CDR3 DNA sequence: TGCGCCAGCAGCCAAGAGCAGGGGACCACTGAAGCTTTCTTT. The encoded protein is CASSQEQGTTEAFF.